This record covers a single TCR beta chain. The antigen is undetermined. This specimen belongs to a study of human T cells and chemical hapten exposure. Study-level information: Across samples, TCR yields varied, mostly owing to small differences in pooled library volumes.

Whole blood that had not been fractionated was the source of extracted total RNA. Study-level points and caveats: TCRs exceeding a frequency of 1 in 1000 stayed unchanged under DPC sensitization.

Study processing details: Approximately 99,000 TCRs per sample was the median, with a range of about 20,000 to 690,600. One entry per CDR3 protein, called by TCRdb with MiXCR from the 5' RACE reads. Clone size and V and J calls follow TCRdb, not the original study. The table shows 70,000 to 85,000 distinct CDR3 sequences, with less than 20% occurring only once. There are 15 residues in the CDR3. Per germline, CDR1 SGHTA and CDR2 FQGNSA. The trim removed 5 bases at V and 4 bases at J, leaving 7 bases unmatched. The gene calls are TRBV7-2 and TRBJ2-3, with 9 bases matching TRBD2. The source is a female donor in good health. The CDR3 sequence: CASSDLGLAADTQYF. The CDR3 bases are TGTGCCAGCAGCGATTTGGGACTAGCCGCAGATACGCAGTATTTT.